The T cell receptor beta chain under discussion was sequenced for a study of spatial heterogeneity in lung cancer. As for the study in general: Detection of beta-chain sequences consistently exceeded that of alpha-chain sequences. Matched bulk RNA-seq yielded a T cell transcriptional module score. Counts of TCR transcripts in tumor regions correlated strongly with that score. General study findings and limits: For expanded intratumoral alpha and beta TCRs, counts tracked tumor mutation counts.

Within the sample, this clonotype is medium-sized. Its antigen is not known. As to time point: sample taken at primary tumor resection. Unsorted samples of tumor, nontumor lung or frozen PBMC had their whole RNA sequenced. TCRdb re-called the 5' RACE reads with MiXCR, one entry per CDR3 protein. The sample carries over a thousand distinct CDR3 sequences, less than 20% recorded once. J lost 7 bases, V lost 0 bases, and 2 bases had no gene match. This CDR3 region has 13 residues. Germline V CDR1 and CDR2: DFQATT, SNEGSKA (reference sequence). This receptor was obtained from a male donor with early-stage non-small cell lung cancer. Specimen: lung tumor tissue, collected at surgery. The gene calls are TRBV20-1 and TRBJ1-5; 8 nucleotides align to TRBD1. CDR3 in amino acids: CSARDGQGQPQHF. As DNA, the CDR3 is TGCAGTGCTAGAGATGGACAGGGCCAGCCCCAGCATTTT.